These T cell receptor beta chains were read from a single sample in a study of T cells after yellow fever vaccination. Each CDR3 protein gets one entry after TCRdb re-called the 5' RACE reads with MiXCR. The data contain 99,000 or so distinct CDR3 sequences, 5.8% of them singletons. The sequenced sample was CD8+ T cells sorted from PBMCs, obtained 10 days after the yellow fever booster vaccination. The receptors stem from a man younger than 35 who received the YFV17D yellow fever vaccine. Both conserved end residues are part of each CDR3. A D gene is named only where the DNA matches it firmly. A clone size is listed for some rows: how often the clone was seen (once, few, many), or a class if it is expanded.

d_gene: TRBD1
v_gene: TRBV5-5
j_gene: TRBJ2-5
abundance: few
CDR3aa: CASSTGTEEETQYF
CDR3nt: TGTGCCAGCAGCACCGGGACAGAGGAAGAGACCCAGTACTTC

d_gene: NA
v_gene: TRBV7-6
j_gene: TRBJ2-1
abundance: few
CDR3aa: CASSLGRNNEQFF
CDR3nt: TGTGCCAGCAGCTTAGGCCGGAACAATGAGCAGTTCTTC

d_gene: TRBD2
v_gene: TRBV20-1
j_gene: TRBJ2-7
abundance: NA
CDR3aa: CSAAFDLAGVGYEQYF
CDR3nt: TGCAGTGCTGCGTTTGACCTAGCGGGGGTTGGCTACGAGCAGTACTTC

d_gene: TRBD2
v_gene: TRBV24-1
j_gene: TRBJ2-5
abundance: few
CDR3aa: CATSDFGGGYQETQYF
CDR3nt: TGTGCCACCAGTGATTTCGGGGGGGGGTACCAAGAGACCCAGTACTTC

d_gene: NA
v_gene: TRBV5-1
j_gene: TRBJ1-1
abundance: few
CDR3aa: CASSSRQSEAFF
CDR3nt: TGCGCCAGCAGCTCTAGACAGTCTGAAGCTTTCTTT

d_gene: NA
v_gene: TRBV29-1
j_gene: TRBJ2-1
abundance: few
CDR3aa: CSAEQGPNEQFF
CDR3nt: TGCAGCGCCGAACAGGGACCCAATGAGCAGTTCTTC

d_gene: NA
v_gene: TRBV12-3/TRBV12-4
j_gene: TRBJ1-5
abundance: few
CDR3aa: CASSIAGQPQHF
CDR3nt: TGTGCCAGCAGCATCGCGGGTCAGCCCCAGCATTTT

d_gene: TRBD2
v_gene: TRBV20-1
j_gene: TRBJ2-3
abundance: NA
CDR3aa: CSASGGVRDTQYF
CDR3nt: TGCAGTGCTAGCGGGGGGGTGAGAGATACGCAGTATTTT

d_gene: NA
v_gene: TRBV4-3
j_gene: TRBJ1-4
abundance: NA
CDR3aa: CASSQARLGYKLFF
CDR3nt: TGCGCCAGCAGCCAAGCCCGACTAGGGTATAAACTGTTTTTT

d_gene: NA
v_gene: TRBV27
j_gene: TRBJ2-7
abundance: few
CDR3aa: CASSRKAADKGTYEQYF
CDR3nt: TGTGCCAGCAGTCGAAAGGCGGCAGACAAGGGCACCTACGAGCAGTACTTC

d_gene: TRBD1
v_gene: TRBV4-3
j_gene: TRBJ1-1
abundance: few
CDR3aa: CASSQDWQGVRNTEAFF
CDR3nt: TGCGCCAGCAGCCAAGATTGGCAGGGGGTCCGGAACACTGAAGCTTTCTTT

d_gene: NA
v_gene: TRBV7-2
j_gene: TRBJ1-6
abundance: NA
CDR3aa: CASSPKVGSYNSPLHF
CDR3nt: TGTGCCAGCAGCCCGAAGGTTGGCTCCTATAATTCACCCCTCCACTTT

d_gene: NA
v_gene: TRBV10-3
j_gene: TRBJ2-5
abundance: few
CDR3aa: CATGGEGEIETQYF
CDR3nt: TGTGCCACGGGGGGCGAGGGGGAGATAGAGACCCAGTACTTC

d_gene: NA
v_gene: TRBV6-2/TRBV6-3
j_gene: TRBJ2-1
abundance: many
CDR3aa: CASNSRGEYDEQFF
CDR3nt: TGTGCCAGCAACTCGAGGGGGGAGTACGATGAGCAGTTCTTC

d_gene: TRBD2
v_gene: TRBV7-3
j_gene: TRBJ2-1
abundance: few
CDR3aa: CASSSTLGGESYNEQFF
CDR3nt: TGTGCCAGCAGCTCCACACTTGGGGGGGAGAGTTACAATGAGCAGTTCTTC

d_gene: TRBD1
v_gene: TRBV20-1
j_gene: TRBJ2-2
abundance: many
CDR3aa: CSALDRGTGELFF
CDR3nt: TGCAGTGCTCTGGACAGGGGCACCGGGGAGCTGTTTTTT

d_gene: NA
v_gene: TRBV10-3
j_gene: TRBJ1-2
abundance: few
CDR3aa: CASVQGNYGYTF
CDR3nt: TGTGCCTCAGTCCAGGGGAACTATGGCTACACCTTC

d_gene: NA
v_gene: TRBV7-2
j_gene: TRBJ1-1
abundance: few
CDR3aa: CASSPDPNTEAFF
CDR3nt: TGTGCCAGCAGCCCCGACCCGAACACTGAAGCTTTCTTT

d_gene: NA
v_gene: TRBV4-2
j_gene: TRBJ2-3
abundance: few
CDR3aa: CASSQEWGQTDTQYF
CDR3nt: TGTGCCAGCAGCCAAGAATGGGGGCAGACAGATACGCAGTATTTT

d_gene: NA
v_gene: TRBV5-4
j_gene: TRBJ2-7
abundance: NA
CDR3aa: CASSLQGWDEQYF
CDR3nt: TGTGCCAGCAGCTTGCAGGGGTGGGACGAGCAGTACTTC

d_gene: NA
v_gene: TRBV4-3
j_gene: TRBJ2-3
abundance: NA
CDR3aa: CASSQDGGVGDTQYF
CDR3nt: TGCGCCAGCAGCCAAGATGGGGGAGTGGGAGATACGCAGTATTTT

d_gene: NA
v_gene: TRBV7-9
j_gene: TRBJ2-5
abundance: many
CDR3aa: CASSPPREETQYF
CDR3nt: TGTGCCAGCAGCCCGCCACGTGAAGAGACCCAGTACTTC

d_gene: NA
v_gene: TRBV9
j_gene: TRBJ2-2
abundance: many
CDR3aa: CASSVETINTGELFF
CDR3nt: TGTGCCAGCAGCGTAGAGACTATCAACACCGGGGAGCTGTTTTTT

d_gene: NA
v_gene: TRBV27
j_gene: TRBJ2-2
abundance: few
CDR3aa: CASSLIYTGELFF
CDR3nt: TGTGCCAGCAGTCTCATATACACCGGGGAGCTGTTTTTT

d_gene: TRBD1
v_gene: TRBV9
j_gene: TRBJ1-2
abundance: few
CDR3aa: CASSAGGPTAMGYNF
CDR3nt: TGTGCCAGCAGCGCAGGGGGCCCTACAGCTATGGGCTACAACTTC

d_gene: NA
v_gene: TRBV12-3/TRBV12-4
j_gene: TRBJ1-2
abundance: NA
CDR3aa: CASSLASNSGLYGYTF
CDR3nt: TGTGCCAGCAGTTTAGCCTCTAACAGTGGGCTCTATGGCTACACCTTC

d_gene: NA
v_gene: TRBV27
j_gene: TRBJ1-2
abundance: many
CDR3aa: CASSLYGGGYTF
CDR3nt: TGTGCCAGCAGTTTATACGGGGGCGGCTACACCTTC

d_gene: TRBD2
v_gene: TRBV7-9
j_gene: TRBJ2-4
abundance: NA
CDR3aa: CASSSTDSSGGPGNIQYF
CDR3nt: TGTGCCAGCAGCTCGACAGATTCTAGCGGGGGGCCGGGAAACATTCAGTACTTC

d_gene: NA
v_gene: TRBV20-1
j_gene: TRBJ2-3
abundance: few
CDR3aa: CSARDGLAWSTDTQYF
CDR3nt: TGCAGTGCTAGAGATGGCCTAGCTTGGAGCACAGATACGCAGTATTTT

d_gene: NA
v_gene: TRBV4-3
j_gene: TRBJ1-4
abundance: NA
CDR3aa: CASSQDLASSNEKLFF
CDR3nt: TGCGCCAGCAGCCAAGATTTGGCTTCATCTAATGAAAAACTGTTTTTT

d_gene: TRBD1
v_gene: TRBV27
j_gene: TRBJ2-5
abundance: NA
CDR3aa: CASSNVRTGLGETQYF
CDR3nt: TGTGCCAGCTCCAACGTACGGACAGGCTTGGGGGAGACCCAGTACTTC

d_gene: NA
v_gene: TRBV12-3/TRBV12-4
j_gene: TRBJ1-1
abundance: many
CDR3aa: CASRPGTGTEAFF
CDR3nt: TGTGCCAGCAGACCCGGGACCGGCACTGAAGCTTTCTTT

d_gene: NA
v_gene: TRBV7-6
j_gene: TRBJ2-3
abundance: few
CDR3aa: CASSLEANMDTQYF
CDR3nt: TGTGCCAGCAGCTTAGAGGCCAATATGGATACGCAGTATTTT

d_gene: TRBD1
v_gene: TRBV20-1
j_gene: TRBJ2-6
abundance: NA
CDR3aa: CSARGPDRASSGANVLTF
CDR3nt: TGCAGTGCTAGAGGCCCGGACAGGGCTAGCTCTGGGGCCAACGTCCTGACTTTC

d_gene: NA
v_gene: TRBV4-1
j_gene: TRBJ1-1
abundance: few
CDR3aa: CASSQAPTVNTEAFF
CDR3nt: TGCGCCAGCAGCCAAGCCCCGACAGTGAACACTGAAGCTTTCTTT

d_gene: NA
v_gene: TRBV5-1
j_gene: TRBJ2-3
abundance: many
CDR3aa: CASSLVGGSTDTQYF
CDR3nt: TGCGCCAGCAGCTTGGTAGGCGGAAGCACAGATACGCAGTATTTT

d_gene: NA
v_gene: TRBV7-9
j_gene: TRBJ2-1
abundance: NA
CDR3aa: CASSLDREQFF
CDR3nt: TGTGCCAGCAGCTTAGATAGGGAGCAGTTCTTC

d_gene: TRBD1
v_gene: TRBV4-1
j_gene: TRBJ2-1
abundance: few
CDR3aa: CASSQVPRTGTGIEQFF
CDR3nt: TGCGCCAGCAGCCAAGTTCCCCGTACCGGGACAGGGATCGAGCAGTTCTTC

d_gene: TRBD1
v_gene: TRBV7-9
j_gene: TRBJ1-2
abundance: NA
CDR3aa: CASSLDGTDYYGYTF
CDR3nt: TGTGCCAGCAGCTTAGATGGGACAGATTACTATGGCTACACCTTC

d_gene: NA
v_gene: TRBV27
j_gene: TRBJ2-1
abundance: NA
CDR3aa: CASSPTPGVYEQFF
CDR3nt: TGTGCCAGCAGTCCTACTCCGGGGGTATATGAGCAGTTCTTC

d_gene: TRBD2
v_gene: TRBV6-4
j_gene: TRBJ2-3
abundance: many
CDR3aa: CASSERGTDTQYF
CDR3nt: TGTGCCAGCAGTGAGCGGGGGACAGATACGCAGTATTTT

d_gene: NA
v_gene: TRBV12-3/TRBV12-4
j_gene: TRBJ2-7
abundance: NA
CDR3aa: CASTVDTPTVQYF
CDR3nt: TGTGCCAGCACCGTGGACACCCCTACTGTGCAGTACTTC

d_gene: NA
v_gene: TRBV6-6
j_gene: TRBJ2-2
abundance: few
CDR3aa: CASRFSLQLYTGELFF
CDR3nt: TGTGCCAGCAGATTCAGTCTTCAACTATACACCGGGGAGCTGTTTTTT

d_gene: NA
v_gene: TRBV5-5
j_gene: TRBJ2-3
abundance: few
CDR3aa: CASSLARARTDTQYF
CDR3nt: TGTGCCAGCAGCTTGGCCAGGGCGAGGACAGATACGCAGTATTTT

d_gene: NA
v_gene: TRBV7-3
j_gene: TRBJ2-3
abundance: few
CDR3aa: CASSSWGSSTDTQYF
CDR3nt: TGTGCCAGCAGCTCTTGGGGATCTAGCACAGATACGCAGTATTTT

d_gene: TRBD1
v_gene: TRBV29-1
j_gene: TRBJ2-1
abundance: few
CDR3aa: CSVGGQGLAGSYNEQFF
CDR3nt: TGCAGCGTTGGGGGACAGGGGTTGGCAGGCTCCTACAATGAGCAGTTCTTC

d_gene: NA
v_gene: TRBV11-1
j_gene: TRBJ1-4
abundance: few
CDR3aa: CASSSILATGAQKLFF
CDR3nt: TGTGCCAGCAGCTCCATCCTTGCCACCGGCGCCCAAAAACTGTTTTTT

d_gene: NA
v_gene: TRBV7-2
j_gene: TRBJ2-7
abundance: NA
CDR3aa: CASSFRRGPGANEQYF
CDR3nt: TGTGCCAGCAGCTTTAGGCGGGGCCCCGGGGCCAACGAGCAGTACTTC

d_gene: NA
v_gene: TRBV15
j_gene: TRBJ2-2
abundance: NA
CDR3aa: CATSSRGNTGELFF
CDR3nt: TGTGCCACCAGTAGTAGGGGAAACACCGGGGAGCTGTTTTTT

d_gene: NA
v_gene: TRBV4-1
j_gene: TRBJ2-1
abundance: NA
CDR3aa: CASSLWGACGGSYNEQFF
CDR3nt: TGCGCCAGCAGCCTCTGGGGGGCTTGCGGGGGCTCCTACAATGAGCAGTTCTTC

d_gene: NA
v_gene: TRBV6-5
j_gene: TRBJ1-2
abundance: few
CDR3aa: CASRDAGYGYTF
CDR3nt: TGTGCCAGCCGGGACGCTGGCTATGGCTACACCTTC

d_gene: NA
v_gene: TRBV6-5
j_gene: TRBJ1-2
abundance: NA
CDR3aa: CASSSRGTQILYGYTF
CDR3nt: TGTGCCAGCAGTTCTCGAGGGACCCAAATCCTCTATGGCTACACCTTC

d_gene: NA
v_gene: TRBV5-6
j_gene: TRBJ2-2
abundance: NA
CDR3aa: CASSLVARELFF
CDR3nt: TGTGCCAGCAGCTTGGTAGCGCGGGAGCTGTTTTTT

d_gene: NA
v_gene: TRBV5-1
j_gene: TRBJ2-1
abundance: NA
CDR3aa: CASSFGDNPFNEQFF
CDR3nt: TGCGCCAGCAGCTTCGGGGACAATCCCTTCAATGAGCAGTTCTTC

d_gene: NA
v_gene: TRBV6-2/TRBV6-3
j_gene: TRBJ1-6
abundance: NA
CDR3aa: CASREMGRSKSPLHF
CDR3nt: TGTGCCAGCAGGGAGATGGGACGAAGTAAATCACCCCTCCACTTT

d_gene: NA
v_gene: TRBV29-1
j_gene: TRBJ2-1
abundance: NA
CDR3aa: CSVVVQDSYNEQFF
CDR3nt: TGCAGCGTTGTAGTACAGGACTCCTACAATGAGCAGTTCTTC

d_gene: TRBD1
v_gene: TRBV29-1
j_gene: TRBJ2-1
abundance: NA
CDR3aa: CSVDRGRDLSVQFF
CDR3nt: TGCAGCGTGGACAGGGGTCGGGATTTGTCCGTGCAGTTCTTC

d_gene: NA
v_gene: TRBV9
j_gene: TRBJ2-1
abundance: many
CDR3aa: CASSVGVLATWGEQFF
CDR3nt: TGTGCCAGCAGCGTAGGAGTATTAGCTACCTGGGGTGAGCAGTTCTTC